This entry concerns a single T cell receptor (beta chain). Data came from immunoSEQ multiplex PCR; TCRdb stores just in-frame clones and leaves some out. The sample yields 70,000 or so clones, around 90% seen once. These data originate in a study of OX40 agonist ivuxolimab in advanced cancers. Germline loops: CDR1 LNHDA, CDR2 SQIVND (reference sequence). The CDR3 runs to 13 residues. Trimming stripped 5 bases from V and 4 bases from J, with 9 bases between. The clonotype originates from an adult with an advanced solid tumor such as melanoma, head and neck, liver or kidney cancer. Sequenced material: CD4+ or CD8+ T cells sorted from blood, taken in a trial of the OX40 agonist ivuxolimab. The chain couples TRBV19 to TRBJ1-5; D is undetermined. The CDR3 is CASSADPNQPQHF. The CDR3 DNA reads TGTGCCAGTAGTGCAGACCCGAATCAGCCCCAGCATTTT.